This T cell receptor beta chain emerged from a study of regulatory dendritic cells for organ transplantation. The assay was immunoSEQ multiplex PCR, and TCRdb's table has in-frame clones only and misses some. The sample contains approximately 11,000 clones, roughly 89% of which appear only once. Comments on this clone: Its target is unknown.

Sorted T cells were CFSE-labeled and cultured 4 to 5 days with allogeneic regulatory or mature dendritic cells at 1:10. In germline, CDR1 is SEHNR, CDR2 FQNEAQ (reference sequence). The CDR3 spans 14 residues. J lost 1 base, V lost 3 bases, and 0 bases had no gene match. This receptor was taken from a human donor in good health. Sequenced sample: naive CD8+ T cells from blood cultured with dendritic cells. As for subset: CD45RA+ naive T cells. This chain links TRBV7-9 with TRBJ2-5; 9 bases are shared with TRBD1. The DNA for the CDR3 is TGTGCCAGCAGCTTGACAGGGGGCCAAGAGACCCAGTACTTC. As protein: CASSLTGGQETQYF.